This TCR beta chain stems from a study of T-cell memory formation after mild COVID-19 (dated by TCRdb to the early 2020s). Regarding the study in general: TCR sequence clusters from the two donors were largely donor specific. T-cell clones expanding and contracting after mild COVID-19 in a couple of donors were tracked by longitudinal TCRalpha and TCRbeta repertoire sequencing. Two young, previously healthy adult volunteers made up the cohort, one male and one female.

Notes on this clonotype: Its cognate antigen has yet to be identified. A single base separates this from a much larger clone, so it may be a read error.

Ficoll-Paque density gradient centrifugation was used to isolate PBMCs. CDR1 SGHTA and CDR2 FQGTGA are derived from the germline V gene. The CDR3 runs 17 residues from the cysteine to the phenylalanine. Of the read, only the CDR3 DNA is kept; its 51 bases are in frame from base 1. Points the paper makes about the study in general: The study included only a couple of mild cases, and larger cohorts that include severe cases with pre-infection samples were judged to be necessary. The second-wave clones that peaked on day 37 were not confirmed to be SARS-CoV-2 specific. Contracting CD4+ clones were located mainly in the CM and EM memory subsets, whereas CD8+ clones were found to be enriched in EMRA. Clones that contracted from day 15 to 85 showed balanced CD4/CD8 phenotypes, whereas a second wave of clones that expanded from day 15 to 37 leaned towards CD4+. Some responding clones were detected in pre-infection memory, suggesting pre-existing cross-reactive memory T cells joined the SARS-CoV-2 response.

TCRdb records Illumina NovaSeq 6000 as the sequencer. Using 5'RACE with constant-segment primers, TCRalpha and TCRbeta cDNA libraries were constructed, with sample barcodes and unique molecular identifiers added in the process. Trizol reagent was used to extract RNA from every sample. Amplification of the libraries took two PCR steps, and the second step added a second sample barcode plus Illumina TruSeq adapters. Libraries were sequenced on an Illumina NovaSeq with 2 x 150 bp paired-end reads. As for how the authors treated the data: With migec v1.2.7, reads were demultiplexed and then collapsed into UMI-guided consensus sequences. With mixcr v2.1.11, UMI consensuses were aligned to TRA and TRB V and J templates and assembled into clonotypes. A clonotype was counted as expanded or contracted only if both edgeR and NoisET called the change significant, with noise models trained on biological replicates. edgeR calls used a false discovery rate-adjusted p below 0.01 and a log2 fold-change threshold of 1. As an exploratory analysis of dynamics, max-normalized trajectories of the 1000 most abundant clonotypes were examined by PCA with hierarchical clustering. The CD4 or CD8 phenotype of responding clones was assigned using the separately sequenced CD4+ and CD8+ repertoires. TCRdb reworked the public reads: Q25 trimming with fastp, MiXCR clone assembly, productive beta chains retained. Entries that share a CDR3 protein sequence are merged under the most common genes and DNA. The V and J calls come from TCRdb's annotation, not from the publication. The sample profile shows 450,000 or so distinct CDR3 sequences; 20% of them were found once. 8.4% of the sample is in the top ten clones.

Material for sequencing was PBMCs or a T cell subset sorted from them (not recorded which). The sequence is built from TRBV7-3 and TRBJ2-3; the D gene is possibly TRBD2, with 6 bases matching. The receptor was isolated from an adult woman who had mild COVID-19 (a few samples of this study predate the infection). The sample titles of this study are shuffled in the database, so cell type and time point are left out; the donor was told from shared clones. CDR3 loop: CASSGGTSDLSTDTEYF. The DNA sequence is TGTGCCAGCAGCGGAGGGACTTCCGACCTTAGCACAGATACGGAGTATTTT.